The 23 T cell receptor beta chains reported below all come from one sample, sequenced in a study of shared clonotypes between healthy human individuals. The naive CD8 fraction comprised CD45RO-negative cells positively selected for CCR7 and excluded terminally differentiated effector memory CD45RA+ cells. Measured with immunoSEQ multiplex PCR; TCRdb has only the in-frame clones, and not every one. The table includes about 2.1 million clones, around 93% detected once. Specimen: naive CD8+ T cells from PBMCs. The receptors stem from a man younger than 35 in good health. Some clones in this sample may be carry-over from other donors' samples.

The chain has TRBV27 and TRBJ2-7; TRBD2 matches 7 bases. The CDR3 runs to 16 residues. J was trimmed by 5 bases and V by 6 bases; bases with no gene match: 16. In germline, CDR1 is MNHEY, CDR2 SMNVEV (reference sequence). CDR3 DNA: TGTGCCAGCAGCCCCTCGCCCCGGGGGGTTACCCACGAGCAGTACTTC. Translating gives CASSPSPRGVTHEQYF.

The chain recombines TRBV4-2 with TRBJ2-6; weak D call: TRBD2 (6 bases). Trimming removed 1 base at V and 1 base at J, with 17 bases between. This CDR3 region has 19 residues. Germline V lookup: CDR1 LGHNA, CDR2 YNFKEQ. Here the CDR3 DNA reads TGTGCCAGCAGCCAAGTTCGGATCGGGCGGGGTTCTGGGGCCAACGTCCTGACTTTC. It is translated as CASSQVRIGRGSGANVLTF.

This chain connects TRBV7-8 to TRBJ2-7, with D maybe TRBD1 (6 bases). V gave up 1 base and J gave up 5 bases, with 9 bases separating them. The CDR3 contains 13 residues. Per germline, CDR1 SGHVS and CDR2 FQNEAQ. DNA of the CDR3: TGTGCCAGCAGCTTAGAGAGGGGGAACGAGCAGTACTTC. Translating it yields CASSLERGNEQYF. The whole variable domain, filled in from reference TRBV7-8 and TRBJ2-7, reads GAGVSQSPRYKVAKRGQDVALRCDPISGHVSLFWYQQALGQGPEFLTYFQNEAQLDKSGLPSDRFFAERPEGSVSTLKIQRTQQEDSAVYLCASSLERGNEQYFGPGTRLTVT.

The genes are TRBV19 and TRBJ2-7; D is ambiguous. Per germline, CDR1 LNHDA and CDR2 SQIVND (reference sequence). Trimming cost V 2 bases and J 2 bases, with 10 bases left between them. The CDR3 consists of 14 residues. CDR3: CASSIFGQTYEQYF. The CDR3 DNA sequence: TGTGCCAGTAGTATATTCGGGCAGACCTACGAGCAGTACTTC.

Details on this clone: The sample has other DNA sequences that encode this CDR3 too. This chain links TRBV19 with TRBJ2-7; the match to TRBD1 covers 11 bases. The CDR3 runs to 14 residues. Germline values: CDR1 LNHDA, CDR2 SQIVND (reference sequence). V shed 5 bases and J 4 bases; nucleotides not matched to a gene: 4. CDR3 in amino acids: CASSAGTGGYEQYF. The CDR3 DNA reads as TGTGCCAGTAGTGCCGGGACAGGGGGATACGAGCAGTACTTC.

This chain connects TRBV9 to TRBJ2-2; 7 bases match TRBD2. The CDR3 totals 16 residues. Germline CDR1 reads SGDLS; CDR2 reads YYNGEE. V shed 3 bases, J shed 0 bases, and the junction held 5 bases outside the gene matches. As DNA, the CDR3 is TGTGCCAGCAGCGGGGGGAGGGCAGCGAACACCGGGGAGCTGTTTTTT. Protein: CASSGGRAANTGELFF.

The CDR3 DNA reads as TGTGCCAGCAGCCTGGGCCAGGGTCCTTATGGCTACACCTTC. Its protein is CASSLGQGPYGYTF. The chain uses TRBV5-5 and TRBJ1-2, with a possible D match to TRBD1 (5 bases). This CDR3 has 14 residues. The ends were cut back, 4 bases at V and 5 bases at J, with 15 bases in the middle. CDR1 SGHKS and CDR2 YYEKEE come from the germline V gene (reference sequence).

The rearrangement links TRBV6-5 to TRBJ1-2; D is possibly TRBD1 (5 bases). In germline, CDR1 is MNHEY, CDR2 SVGAGI. The ends were cut back, 7 bases at V and 7 bases at J, with 10 bases in the middle. The length of the CDR3 is 11 residues. The CDR3, as DNA: TGTGCCAGCACCCAGGGTACTGGCTACACCTTC. Residues: CASTQGTGYTF.

The chain employs TRBV7-8 and TRBJ2-6; tentative D call: TRBD1 (6 bases). V was trimmed by 3 bases and J by 0 bases, leaving 12 bases between them. The CDR3 loop spans 17 amino acids. CDR1 is SGHVS, CDR2 FQNEAQ, per germline. Written as DNA, the CDR3 is TGTGCCAGCAGCTTCCGACAGGTATACTCTGGGGCCAACGTCCTGACTTTC. Protein sequence: CASSFRQVYSGANVLTF.

This clone was counted once. Given a much more abundant clone one base away, this may be a read error. The sample carries other DNA sequences with the same CDR3. The V gene is TRBV5-4, the J gene TRBJ1-1, with a weak D call TRBD1 (6 bases). V gave up 2 bases and J gave up 4 bases, with 9 bases separating them. The CDR3 is made up of 13 amino acids. Per germline, CDR1 SGHNT and CDR2 YYREEE (reference sequence). In DNA form, the CDR3 reads TGTGCCAGCAGCTTAGGGGGGGGCACTGAAGCTTTCTTT. Translated, it gives CASSLGGGTEAFF.

This chain uses TRBV5-6 with TRBJ2-5, with D unclear. The germline V gene has CDR1 SGHDT and CDR2 YYEEEE. V was cut by 3 bases and J by 2 bases, with 8 bases left in between. This CDR3 is 13 amino acids long. This CDR3 is CASSYVAQETQYF. The CDR3 DNA is TGTGCCAGCAGCTACGTAGCTCAAGAGACCCAGTACTTC. Complete variable domain (other parts from reference TRBV5-6 and TRBJ2-5): DAGVTQSPTHLIKTRGQQVTLRCSPKSGHDTVSWYQQALGQGPQFIFQYYEEEERQRGNFPDRFSGHQFPNYSSELNVNALLLGDSALYLCASSYVAQETQYFGPGTRLLVL.

V gene TRBV4-2 combines with J gene TRBJ2-1; the D is unclear. Germline V CDR1 and CDR2: LGHNA, YNFKEQ. Trimming cost V 1 base and J 1 base, with 5 bases left between them. This CDR3 comprises 14 residues. CDR3 DNA sequence: TGTGCCAGCAGCCAAGTAGCTTCCTACAATGAGCAGTTCTTC. Translated: CASSQVASYNEQFF.

V is TRBV28 and J is TRBJ2-3, with TRBD2 matching over 7 bases. The CDR3 runs to 16 residues. J gave up 4 bases and V 4 bases, and 11 bases lay outside the gene matches. Germline V gene sequence: CDR1 MDHEN, CDR2 SYDVKM. The CDR3, as DNA: TGTGCCAGCAGTTCATGGAGCGGGATGGGGGCAGATACGCAGTATTTT. Translating gives CASSSWSGMGADTQYF.

This sequence joins TRBV14 and TRBJ2-2; 13 positions agree with TRBD2. The CDR3 extends over 17 amino acids. Germline CDR1 reads SGHDN; CDR2 reads FVKESK. V lost 1 base to trimming and J lost 6 bases; unmatched junction nucleotides: 5. CDR3 nucleotide sequence: TGTGCCAGCAGCCAAGGACTAGCGGGAGGACGCGCCGGGGAGCTGTTTTTT. This gives the protein CASSQGLAGGRAGELFF. The complete variable domain, with remaining parts taken from reference TRBV14 and TRBJ2-2, reads EAGVTQFPSHSVIEKGQTVTLRCDPISGHDNLYWYRRVMGKEIKFLLHFVKESKQDESGMPNNRFLAERTGGTYSTLKVQPAELEDSGVYFCASSQGLAGGRAGELFFGEGSRLTVL.

The chain has TRBV27 and TRBJ1-1, with TRBD1 as a possible D gene (6 bases). The V gene's germline CDR1 is MNHEY and CDR2 SMNVEV (reference sequence). The CDR3 runs to 14 residues. V was shortened by 3 bases and J by 1 base, with 9 bases between the two germline ends. The CDR3, as DNA: TGTGCCAGCAGTTTCGCGACAGGGAACACTGAAGCTTTCTTT. It codes for CASSFATGNTEAFF.

This chain links TRBV5-4 with TRBJ2-7; 7 nucleotides line up with TRBD2. The CDR3 sequence is 14 residues long. Trimming cost V 4 bases and J 5 bases; bases outside gene matches: 9. The V gene's germline CDR1 is SGHNT and CDR2 YYREEE (reference sequence). This CDR3 is CASSDGTNPHEQYF. In nucleotides, the CDR3 is TGTGCCAGCAGCGACGGGACTAATCCCCACGAGCAGTACTTC. Together with reference TRBV5-4 and TRBJ2-7, the CDR3 gives the full variable domain: ETGVTQSPTHLIKTRGQQVTLRCSSQSGHNTVSWYQQALGQGPQFIFQYYREEENGRGNFPPRFSGLQFPNYSSELNVNALELDDSALYLCASSDGTNPHEQYFGPGTRLTVT.

The chain links TRBV7-7 to TRBJ2-3; the match to TRBD1 covers 9 bases. The CDR3 consists of 15 residues. Germline V gene lookup returns CDR1 SSHAT and CDR2 FNYEAQ (reference sequence). V trimming: 5 bases; J trimming: 4 bases; junction bases outside the gene matches: 7. CDR3 sequence reads: CASSPRTGAADTQYF. In nucleotides, the CDR3 is TGTGCCAGCAGCCCCAGGACAGGGGCGGCAGATACGCAGTATTTT.

The chain is built from TRBV19 and TRBJ1-1; TRBD1 matches at 7 bases. Unmatched junction bases numbered 6, after V lost 7 bases and J lost 1 base. Germline V CDR1 and CDR2: LNHDA, SQIVND (reference sequence). CDR3 length equals 14 residues. The CDR3: CASKFGTANTEAFF. The CDR3 bases are TGTGCCAGTAAGTTCGGGACAGCGAACACTGAAGCTTTCTTT. The full variable domain, rest sourced from reference TRBV19 and TRBJ1-1, is DGGITQSPKYLFRKEGQNVTLSCEQNLNHDAMYWYRQDPGQGLRLIYYSQIVNDFQKGDIAEGYSVSREKKESFPLTVTSAQKNPTAFYLCASKFGTANTEAFFGQGTRLTVV.

On this clone: Distinct nucleotide sequences in the sample also encode this CDR3. CDR3 residues: CSVRTSGNEQFF. The DNA for the CDR3 is TGCAGCGTCCGGACTAGCGGCAATGAGCAGTTCTTC. The chain combines TRBV29-1 with TRBJ2-1; TRBD2 agrees at 10 bases. V dropped 6 bases and J dropped 6; count of bases not matched to a gene: 2. This CDR3 comprises 12 residues. The germline gives CDR1 SQVTM, CDR2 ANQGSEA.

In this sample, this clone turned up a few times. The rearrangement links TRBV29-1 to TRBJ1-1; TRBD1 might be the D (5 bases). Trimming removed 8 bases from V and 1 base from J, with 17 bases in between. The CDR3 has 14 residues. In germline, CDR1 is SQVTM, CDR2 ANQGSEA. The CDR3 loop is CSIPGGSANTEAFF. In DNA, the CDR3 is TGCAGCATCCCGGGGGGTTCGGCGAACACTGAAGCTTTCTTT.

The rearrangement links TRBV14 to TRBJ1-1; 7 bases line up with TRBD1. This CDR3 contains 15 residues. The V and J ends lost 6 bases and 5 bases, in that order; junction bases with no gene match: 12. The germline CDR1 and CDR2 sequences are SGHDN and FVKESK. The DNA for the CDR3 is TGTGCCAGCAGTCAAATTGACAGGGCAAGGACTGAAGCTTTCTTT. Translated, it gives CASSQIDRARTEAFF. Full variable domain (remainder filled in from reference TRBV14 and TRBJ1-1): EAGVTQFPSHSVIEKGQTVTLRCDPISGHDNLYWYRRVMGKEIKFLLHFVKESKQDESGMPNNRFLAERTGGTYSTLKVQPAELEDSGVYFCASSQIDRARTEAFFGQGTRLTVV.

This sequence joins TRBV9 and TRBJ1-3, with a possible D match to TRBD1 (6 bases). The V and J ends lost 3 bases and 10 bases respectively, with 14 bases between them. The length of the CDR3 is 13 residues. CDR1 SGDLS and CDR2 YYNGEE come from the germline V gene. For the CDR3, the DNA is TGTGCCAGCAGCGCAGGACAGACAAGGACCATATATTTT. It translates to CASSAGQTRTIYF.

The V gene is TRBV6-5, the J gene TRBJ2-7; D is undetermined. The CDR3 length is 14 residues. Germline loops: CDR1 MNHEY, CDR2 SVGAGI. Trimming cost V 7 bases and J 3 bases, with 16 bases left between them. CDR3 bases: TGTGCCAGCACCACCGCACTGAGCAGCTACGAGCAGTACTTC. The encoded protein is CASTTALSSYEQYF.